Below are 2 T cell receptor beta chains sequenced from a single sample in a study of shared clonotypes between healthy human individuals. The table came from immunoSEQ multiplex PCR; TCRdb's copy has only in-frame clones and leaves some out. The sample carries about 600,000 clones, 97% recorded once. Sequenced sample: naive CD4+ T cells sorted from blood. Documented subset: CD45RA+ positively selected. The receptors shown here come from a woman in her 30s in good health.

The chain links TRBV2 to TRBJ2-1, with D hard to call. With 7 bases removed from V and 4 bases from J, the gap between germline ends came to 14 bases. The germline V gene has CDR1 SNHLY and CDR2 FYNNEI. This CDR3 has 14 residues. The CDR3 loop is CASTSISRYNEQFF. The CDR3 region has the DNA TGTGCCAGCACTAGTATCTCGAGGTACAATGAGCAGTTCTTC. Combining the CDR3 with reference TRBV2 and TRBJ2-1 gives the whole variable domain EPEVTQTPSHQVTQMGQEVILRCVPISNHLYFYWYRQILGQKVEFLVSFYNNEISEKSEIFDDQFSVERPDGSNFTLKIRSTKLEDSAMYFCASTSISRYNEQFFGPGTRLTVL.

V is TRBV6-5 and J is TRBJ1-2; TRBD1 aligns across 7 bases. This CDR3 is built from 14 residues. Germline CDR1 reads MNHEY; CDR2 reads SVGAGI. Trimming cost V 4 bases and J 7 bases; bases outside gene matches: 9. The CDR3, as DNA: TGTGCCAGCAGTTCGGTACAGGGGCGCATTGGCTACACCTTC. Its translation is CASSSVQGRIGYTF.